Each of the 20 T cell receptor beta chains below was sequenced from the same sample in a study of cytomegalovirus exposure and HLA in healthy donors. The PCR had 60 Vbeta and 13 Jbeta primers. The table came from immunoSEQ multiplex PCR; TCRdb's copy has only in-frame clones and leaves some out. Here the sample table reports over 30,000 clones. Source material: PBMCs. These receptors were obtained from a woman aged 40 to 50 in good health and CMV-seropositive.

The CDR3 region has the DNA TGCAGTGCTGTAAGGACTAGCGAGCAGTACTTC. This encodes CSAVRTSEQYF. The V gene is TRBV20-1, the J gene TRBJ2-7, with 7 bases lining up with TRBD2. Germline loops: CDR1 DFQATT, CDR2 SNEGSKA (reference sequence). Trimming cost V 5 bases and J 6 bases; bases outside gene matches: 4. The CDR3 extends over 11 amino acids.

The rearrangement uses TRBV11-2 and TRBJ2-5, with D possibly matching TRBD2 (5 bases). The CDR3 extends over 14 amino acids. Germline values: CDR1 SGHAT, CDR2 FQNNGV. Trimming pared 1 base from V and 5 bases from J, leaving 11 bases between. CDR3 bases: TGTGCCAGCAGCTTAGCGGTCAGGAGGGAGACCCAGTACTTC. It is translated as CASSLAVRRETQYF. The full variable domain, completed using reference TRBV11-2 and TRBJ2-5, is EAGVAQSPRYKIIEKRQSVAFWCNPISGHATLYWYQQILGQGPKLLIQFQNNGVVDDSQLPKDRFSAERLKGVDSTLKIQPAKLEDSAVYLCASSLAVRRETQYFGPGTRLLVL.

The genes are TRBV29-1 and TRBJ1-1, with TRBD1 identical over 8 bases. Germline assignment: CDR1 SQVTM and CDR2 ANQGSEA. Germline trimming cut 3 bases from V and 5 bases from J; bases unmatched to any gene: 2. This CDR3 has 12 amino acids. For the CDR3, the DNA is TGCAGCGTTGACGGACAGGGTACTGAAGCTTTCTTT. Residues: CSVDGQGTEAFF.

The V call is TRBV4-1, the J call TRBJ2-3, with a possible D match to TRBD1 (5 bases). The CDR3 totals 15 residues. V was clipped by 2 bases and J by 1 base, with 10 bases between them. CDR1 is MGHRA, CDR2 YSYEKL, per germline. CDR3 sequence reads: CASSQSGFGTDTQYF. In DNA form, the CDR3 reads TGCGCCAGCAGCCAATCAGGGTTCGGCACAGATACGCAGTATTTT.

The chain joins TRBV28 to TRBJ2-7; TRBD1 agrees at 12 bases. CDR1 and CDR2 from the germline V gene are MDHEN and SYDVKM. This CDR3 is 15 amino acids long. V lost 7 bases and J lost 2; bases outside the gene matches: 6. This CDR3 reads CASTSGQGAPYEQYF. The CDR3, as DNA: TGTGCCAGCACCTCGGGACAGGGGGCGCCCTACGAGCAGTACTTC.

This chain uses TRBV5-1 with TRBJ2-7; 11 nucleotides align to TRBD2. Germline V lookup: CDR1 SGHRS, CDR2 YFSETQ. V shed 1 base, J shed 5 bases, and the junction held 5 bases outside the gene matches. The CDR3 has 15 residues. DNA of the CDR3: TGCGCCAGCAGCTTGCCCCTAGCGGGGGGCGACGAGCAGTACTTC. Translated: CASSLPLAGGDEQYF.

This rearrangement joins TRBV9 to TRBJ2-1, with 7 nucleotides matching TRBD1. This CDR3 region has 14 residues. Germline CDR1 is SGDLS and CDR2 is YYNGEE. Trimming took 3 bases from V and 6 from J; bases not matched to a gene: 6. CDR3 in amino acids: CASSEGALPNEQFF. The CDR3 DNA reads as TGTGCCAGCAGCGAGGGGGCCTTACCCAATGAGCAGTTCTTC.

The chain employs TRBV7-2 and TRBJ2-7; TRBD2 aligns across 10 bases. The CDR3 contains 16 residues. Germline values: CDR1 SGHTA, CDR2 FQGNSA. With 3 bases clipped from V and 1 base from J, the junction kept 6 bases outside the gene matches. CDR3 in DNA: TGTGCCAGCAGCTTCTCCCTAGCGGGAGCATCCTACGAGCAGTACTTC. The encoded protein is CASSFSLAGASYEQYF.

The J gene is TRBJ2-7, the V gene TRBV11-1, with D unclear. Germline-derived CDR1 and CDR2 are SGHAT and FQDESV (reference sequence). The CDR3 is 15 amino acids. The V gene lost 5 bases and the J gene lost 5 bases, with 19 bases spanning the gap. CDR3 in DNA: TGTGCCAGCAGCCCACCAGACGGCTCTCGGGACGAGCAGTACTTC. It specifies CASSPPDGSRDEQYF.

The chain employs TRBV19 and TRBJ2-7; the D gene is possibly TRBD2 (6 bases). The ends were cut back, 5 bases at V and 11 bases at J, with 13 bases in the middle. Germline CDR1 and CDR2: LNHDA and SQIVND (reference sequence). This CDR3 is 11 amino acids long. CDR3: CASSQSGPKYF. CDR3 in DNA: TGTGCCAGTAGTCAAAGCGGGCCTAAGTACTTC.

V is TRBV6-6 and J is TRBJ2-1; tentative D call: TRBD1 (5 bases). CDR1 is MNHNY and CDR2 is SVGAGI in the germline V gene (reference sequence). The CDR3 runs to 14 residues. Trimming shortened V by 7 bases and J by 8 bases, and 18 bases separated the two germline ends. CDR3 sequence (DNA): TGTGCCAGCACTAACCATATAGGGGCGGATGAGCAGTTCTTC. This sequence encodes CASTNHIGADEQFF.

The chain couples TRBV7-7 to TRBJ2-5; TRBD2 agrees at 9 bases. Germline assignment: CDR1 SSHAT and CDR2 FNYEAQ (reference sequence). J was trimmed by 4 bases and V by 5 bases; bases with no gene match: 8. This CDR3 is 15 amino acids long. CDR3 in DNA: TGTGCCAGCAGCCCGCGCGGGGGGGGTGGAGAGACCCAGTACTTC. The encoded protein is CASSPRGGGGETQYF. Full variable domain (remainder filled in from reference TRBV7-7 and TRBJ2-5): GAGVSQSPRYKVTKRGQDVTLRCDPISSHATLYWYQQALGQGPEFLTYFNYEAQPDKSGLPSDRFSAERPEGSISTLTIQRTEQRDSAMYRCASSPRGGGGETQYFGPGTRLLVL.

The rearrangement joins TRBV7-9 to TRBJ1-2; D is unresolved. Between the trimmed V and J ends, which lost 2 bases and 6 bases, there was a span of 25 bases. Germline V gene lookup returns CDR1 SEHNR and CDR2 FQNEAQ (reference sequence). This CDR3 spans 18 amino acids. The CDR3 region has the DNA TGTGCCAGCAGCTTATCTATGTTCGGAGGGCCTGGCGGGCATGGCTACACCTTC. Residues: CASSLSMFGGPGGHGYTF. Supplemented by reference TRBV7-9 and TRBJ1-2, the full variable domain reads DTGVSQNPRHKITKRGQNVTFRCDPISEHNRLYWYRQTLGQGPEFLTYFQNEAQLEKSRLLSDRFSAERPKGSFSTLEIQRTEQGDSAMYLCASSLSMFGGPGGHGYTFGSGTRLTVV.

CDR3 amino acids: CASYPPMGANYGYTF. For the CDR3, the DNA is TGTGCCAGCTACCCCCCCATGGGGGCGAACTATGGCTACACCTTC. V usage is TRBV28 and J usage is TRBJ1-2, with D perhaps TRBD1 (6 bases). CDR3 length equals 15 residues. The germline V gene has CDR1 MDHEN and CDR2 SYDVKM. V lost 8 bases and J lost 2, with 18 bases in between.

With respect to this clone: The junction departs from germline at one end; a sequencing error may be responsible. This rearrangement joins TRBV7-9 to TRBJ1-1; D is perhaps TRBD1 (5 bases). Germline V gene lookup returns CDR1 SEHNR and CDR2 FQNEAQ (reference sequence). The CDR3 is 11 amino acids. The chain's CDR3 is CASSLDQGGNF. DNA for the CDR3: TGTGCCAGCAGCTTAGATCAGGGTGGGAATTTT.

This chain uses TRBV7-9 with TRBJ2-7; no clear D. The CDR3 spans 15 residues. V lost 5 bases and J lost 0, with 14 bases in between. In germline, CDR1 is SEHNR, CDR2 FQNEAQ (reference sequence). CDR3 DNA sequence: TGTGCCAGCAGCCCCTTTAGCCTTAGCTCCTACGAGCAGTACTTC. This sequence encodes CASSPFSLSSYEQYF.

CDR3 residues: CASSKQGDYGYTF. Here the CDR3 DNA reads TGTGCCAGCAGCAAACAGGGAGACTATGGCTACACCTTC. This rearrangement joins TRBV7-2 to TRBJ1-2; D perhaps matches TRBD1 (6 bases). The CDR3 runs to 13 residues. The V end lost 5 bases, the J end lost 3 bases, and 10 bases lay between the germline ends. Germline CDR1 is SGHTA and CDR2 is FQGNSA.

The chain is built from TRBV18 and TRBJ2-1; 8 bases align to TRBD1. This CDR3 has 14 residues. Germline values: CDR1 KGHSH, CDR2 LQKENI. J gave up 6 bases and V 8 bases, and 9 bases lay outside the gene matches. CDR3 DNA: TGTGCCAGCGGATCGACAGGGGACGGCAATGAGCAGTTCTTC. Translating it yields CASGSTGDGNEQFF. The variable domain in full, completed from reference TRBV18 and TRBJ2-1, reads NAGVMQNPRHLVRRRGQEARLRCSPMKGHSHVYWYRQLPEEGLKFMVYLQKENIIDESGMPKERFSAEFPKEGPSILRIQQVVRGDSAAYFCASGSTGDGNEQFFGPGTRLTVL.

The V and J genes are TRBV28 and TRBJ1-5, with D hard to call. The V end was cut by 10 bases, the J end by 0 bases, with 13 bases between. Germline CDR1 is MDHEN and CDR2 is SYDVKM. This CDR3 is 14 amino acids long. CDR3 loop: CATIRGGSNQPQHF. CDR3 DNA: TGTGCCACCATACGGGGAGGTAGCAATCAGCCCCAGCATTTT.

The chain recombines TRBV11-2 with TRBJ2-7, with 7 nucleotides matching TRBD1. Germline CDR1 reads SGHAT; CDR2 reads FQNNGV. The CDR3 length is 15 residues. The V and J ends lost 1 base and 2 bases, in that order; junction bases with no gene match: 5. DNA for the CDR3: TGTGCCAGCAGCTTAGGGTACAGGGGCCCCTACGAGCAGTACTTC. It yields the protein CASSLGYRGPYEQYF.